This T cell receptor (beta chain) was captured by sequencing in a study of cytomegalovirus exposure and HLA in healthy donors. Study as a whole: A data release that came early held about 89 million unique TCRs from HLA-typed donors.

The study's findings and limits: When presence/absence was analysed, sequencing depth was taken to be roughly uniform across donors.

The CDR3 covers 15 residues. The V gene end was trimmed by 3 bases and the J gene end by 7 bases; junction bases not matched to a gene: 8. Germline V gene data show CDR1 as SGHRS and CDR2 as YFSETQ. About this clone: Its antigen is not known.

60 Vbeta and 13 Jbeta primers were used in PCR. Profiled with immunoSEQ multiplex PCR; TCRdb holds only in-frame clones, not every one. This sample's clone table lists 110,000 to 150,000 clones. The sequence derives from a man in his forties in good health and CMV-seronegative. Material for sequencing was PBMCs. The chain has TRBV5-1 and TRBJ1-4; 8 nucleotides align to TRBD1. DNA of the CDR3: TGCGCCAGCAGCTATACAGGGGGAGCAAGTGAAAAACTGTTTTTT. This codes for CASSYTGGASEKLFF.